This T cell receptor beta chain was retrieved from a study of human T cells and chemical hapten exposure. The wider study: TCR yields differed between samples (mainly from small differences in pooled library volume).

TCRdb re-derived calls from the RACE reads in MiXCR, one entry per CDR3 protein. The repertoire has around 75,000 distinct CDR3 sequences, roughly 12% of them found once; the top ten carry around 3.2%. Time point specified: patch test 1, 2 weeks after DPC sensitization. Treatment specified: therapeutic diphenylcyclopropenone sensitization with weekly scalp DPC. Alopecia patients, 18 to 70 years old and DPC-suitable, served as donors. Unfractionated whole blood was the source from which total RNA was extracted. The CDR3 is 14 residues long. The germline CDR1 and CDR2 sequences are KGHSH and LQKENI. The V gene lost 0 bases and the J gene lost 5 bases, with 10 bases spanning the gap. Findings and caveats of the study: Versus controls, significantly more large CDR3 similarity clusters arose from expanded TCRs.

This clonotype was observed at least ten times. As yet, its antigen is unknown. The specimen was whole blood, collected in connection with sensitization to the hapten diphenylcyclopropenone (DPC). This TCR derives from a woman aged 60-70 years with alopecia areata. Some clones in this sample may be carry-over from other donors' samples. The rearrangement links TRBV18 to TRBJ1-1, with D possibly matching TRBD1 (5 bases). The CDR3 loop reads CASSPPGDGTEAFF. For the CDR3, the DNA is TGTGCCAGCTCACCACCAGGGGATGGGACTGAAGCTTTCTTT.